These 15 T cell receptor beta chains originate from one sample sequenced in a study of T cells after yellow fever vaccination. MiXCR, run by TCRdb on the 5' RACE reads, gives a single entry per CDR3 protein. The sample has about 85,000 distinct CDR3 sequences; 13% are singletons. Sequencing was performed on CD8+ T cells not binding an NS4B(214-222) dextramer, sorted from PBMCs, taken approximately 20 days after the first yellow fever vaccination. Source of these receptors: a young man who received the YFV17D yellow fever vaccine.

This clonotype has just a few counts. The V and J genes are TRBV4-1 and TRBJ1-5; the D gene is possibly TRBD1 (6 bases). The V end was cut by 1 base, the J end by 5 bases, with 12 bases between. The CDR3 covers 15 residues. Germline lookup yields CDR1 MGHRA and CDR2 YSYEKL. CDR3 in DNA: TGCGCCAGCAGCCAAGGGTGGGGGGCGGATCAGCCCCAGCATTTT. This translates into CASSQGWGADQPQHF.

The chain combines TRBV9 with TRBJ2-5; 11 nucleotides align to TRBD2. V dropped 3 bases and J dropped 5; count of bases not matched to a gene: 9. This CDR3 comprises 16 residues. Germline CDR1 reads SGDLS; CDR2 reads YYNGEE. Here the CDR3 DNA reads TGTGCCAGCAGCGCGGGGATACTAGCGGGGGCCGAGACCCAGTACTTC. Residues: CASSAGILAGAETQYF.

CDR3 in amino acids: CSATDRVGIQYF. The CDR3 DNA reads TGCAGCGCCACGGACAGGGTGGGCATTCAGTACTTC. The chain is built from TRBV29-1 and TRBJ2-4, with 8 positions matching TRBD1. J was trimmed by 9 bases and V by 7 bases; bases with no gene match: 8. This CDR3 contains 12 residues. The germline CDR1 and CDR2 sequences are SQVTM and ANQGSEA.

This clonotype came up many times. The genes are TRBV7-9 and TRBJ2-3, with D possibly TRBD2 on 5 matching bases. The germline V and J ends were trimmed by 4 bases and 0 bases, with 5 bases remaining between them. Germline V lookup: CDR1 SEHNR, CDR2 FQNEAQ (reference sequence). The CDR3 is 13 residues long. CDR3 DNA sequence: TGTGCCAGCAGCTCGGGGAGCACAGATACGCAGTATTTT. It translates to CASSSGSTDTQYF.

The chain carries TRBV10-2 and TRBJ2-7, with unresolved D. Germline lookup yields CDR1 WSHSY and CDR2 SAAADI. CDR3 length: 13 amino acids. The germline V and J ends were trimmed by 4 bases and 1 base, with 8 bases remaining between them. The CDR3 reads CASSVGTSYEQYF. The DNA for the CDR3 is TGCGCCAGCAGTGTTGGCACTTCCTACGAGCAGTACTTC.

The V call is TRBV5-1, the J call TRBJ2-5; 11 bases align to TRBD1. Trimming took 0 bases from V and 3 from J; bases not matched to a gene: 1. This CDR3 contains 15 residues. Germline V CDR1 and CDR2: SGHRS, YFSETQ. In nucleotides, the CDR3 is TGCGCCAGCAGCTTGGGGGACAGGGGGAAAGAGACCCAGTACTTC. Translating it yields CASSLGDRGKETQYF.

Of note for this clonotype: No conserved phenylalanine or tryptophan is present at the end of the CDR3, so a read error is the likely explanation. This chain links TRBV5-6 with TRBJ2-3, with 10 bases fitting TRBD2. The CDR3 is 16 amino acids. Unmatched junction bases numbered 9, after V lost 4 bases and J lost 4 bases. The germline gives CDR1 SGHDT, CDR2 YYEEEE. CDR3 loop: CASSPVLAGDADTQYY. The CDR3 DNA sequence: TGTGCCAGCAGCCCTGTGCTAGCGGGGGACGCAGATACGCAGTATTAT.

The chain links TRBV6-6 to TRBJ2-1; TRBD1 might be the D (6 bases). Trimming shortened V by 5 bases and J by 13 bases, and 15 bases separated the two germline ends. The CDR3 runs 12 residues. Looked up from germline, CDR1 is MNHNY and CDR2 is SVGAGI (reference sequence). The CDR3 DNA reads TGTGCCAGCAGTACAGGACAGCTCGAACAGTTCTTC. As protein: CASSTGQLEQFF.

V gene TRBV2 combines with J gene TRBJ2-1; 10 bases align to TRBD2. The CDR3 consists of 15 residues. The V gene end was trimmed by 8 bases and the J gene end by 3 bases; junction bases not matched to a gene: 7. Germline CDR1 reads SNHLY; CDR2 reads FYNNEI. In DNA, the CDR3 is TGTGCCAGCGGGGCTAGCGGGGGAGACTACAATGAGCAGTTCTTC. Amino acids: CASGASGGDYNEQFF.

CDR3 amino acids: CASSLGSVDEQFF. The CDR3 DNA follows: TGTGCCAGCAGCTTAGGGTCGGTGGATGAGCAGTTCTTC. This rearrangement joins TRBV7-3 to TRBJ2-1; D not resolved. The V gene lost 2 bases and the J gene lost 8 bases, with 10 bases spanning the gap. The CDR3 spans 13 residues. Germline V gene data show CDR1 as SGHTA and CDR2 as FQGTGA.

The table lists this clonotype with a few counts. This rearrangement joins TRBV12-3 or TRBV12-4 to TRBJ2-3; D remains ambiguous. The CDR3 covers 11 residues. Trimming shortened V by 3 bases and J by 6 bases, and 4 bases separated the two germline ends. CDR3 amino acids: CASSFQDTQYF. The CDR3 region has the DNA TGTGCCAGCAGTTTCCAGGATACGCAGTATTTT.

This clonotype was seen more than once but under ten times. The V call is TRBV6-1, the J call TRBJ1-5; 10 positions match TRBD1. The trim removed 5 bases at V and 5 bases at J, leaving 3 bases unmatched. Germline-derived CDR1 and CDR2 are MNHNS and SASEGT. CDR3 length: 14 residues. CDR3 in amino acids: CASSRDRGDQPQHF. The CDR3 nucleotides are TGTGCCAGCAGTCGGGACAGGGGAGATCAGCCCCAGCATTTT.

V and J are TRBV9 and TRBJ1-2; no clear D gene. In germline, CDR1 is SGDLS, CDR2 YYNGEE. V lost 3 bases and J lost 4, with 16 bases in between. The CDR3 has 15 amino acids. CDR3 residues: CASSAYPTDSYGYTF. In DNA form, the CDR3 reads TGTGCCAGCAGCGCGTATCCAACAGATTCCTATGGCTACACCTTC.

This clonotype occurred a few times. CDR3: CASSQIAGGTGELFF. As DNA, the CDR3 is TGCGCCAGCAGCCAAATAGCGGGGGGCACCGGGGAGCTGTTTTTT. The V gene is TRBV4-1, the J gene TRBJ2-2; TRBD2 aligns across 10 bases. Germline CDR1 is MGHRA and CDR2 is YSYEKL. The V segment lost 2 bases and the J segment 4 bases; nucleotides outside the gene matches: 1. This CDR3 region has 15 residues.

This clonotype was counted between two and nine times. The V and J genes are TRBV7-2 and TRBJ2-3, with 14 bases aligning to TRBD2. This CDR3 has 15 amino acids. After removal of 5 bases from V and 4 bases from J, the junction contained 2 bases not matched to a gene. The germline gives CDR1 SGHTA, CDR2 FQGNSA. This CDR3 reads CASSEGLAGADTQYF. The CDR3 region has the DNA TGTGCCAGCAGCGAGGGACTAGCGGGGGCAGATACGCAGTATTTT.